The entry that follows covers one T cell receptor (beta chain) sequence. This record comes from a study of OX40 agonist ivuxolimab in advanced cancers. Libraries were prepared by immunoSEQ multiplex PCR; TCRdb keeps only in-frame clonotypes and omits some of them. The sample shows just over 60,000 clones, around 90% of them seen only once. This CDR3 is 15 amino acids long. CDR1 is SGHTA, CDR2 FQGTGA, per germline. V was pared by 5 bases and J by 3 bases, with 3 bases of the junction left unmatched. The chain is built from TRBV7-3 and TRBJ2-5; 13 nucleotides agree with TRBD2. The source was CD4+ or CD8+ T cells sorted from blood, collected in a trial of the OX40 agonist ivuxolimab. The origin of this receptor is an adult with an advanced solid tumor such as melanoma, head and neck, liver or kidney cancer. The CDR3 sequence: CASSPGLAGEETQYF. In DNA, the CDR3 is TGTGCCAGCAGCCCAGGACTAGCGGGAGAAGAGACCCAGTACTTC.